The source of this TCR beta chain is a study of a mutant IDH1 vaccine in newly diagnosed glioma. Overall study context: Sex among treated patients split about 60% male, 37.5% female; mean age was roughly 40 years. Every participant had undergone radiotherapy, temozolomide, or both before, and most underwent both.

Repertoires were generated with immunoSEQ multiplex PCR, while TCRdb's copy carries only in-frame clones and drops some. The table lists roughly 19,000 clones, 82% of them singletons. Stated time point: week 23, last vaccination. All doses held 300 ug of mutant IDH1 20-mer peptide, with topical imiquimod. With respect to this clone: What it binds is not known.

The CDR3 length is 13 residues. V was trimmed by 1 base and J by 5 bases, leaving 8 bases between them. Germline CDR1 reads SSHAT; CDR2 reads FNYEAQ (reference sequence). This TCR derives from a man aged 25-40 years with glioma. The gene calls are TRBV7-7 and TRBJ2-5; possible D gene TRBD1, 6 bases. The input for sequencing was PBMCs, taken from a glioma patient whose treatment included an IDH1 peptide vaccine. In nucleotides, the CDR3 is TGTGCCAGCAGCTTAGACAGGGCGGAGACCCAGTACTTC. Protein: CASSLDRAETQYF.